The 8 T cell receptor beta chains below all came from one sample that was sequenced in a study of CD8 T cells in ankylosing spondylitis. TCRdb ran MiXCR on the 5' RACE reads and lists one entry per CDR3 protein. This table holds about 150,000 distinct CDR3 sequences, 25% to 35% found once. The sample comprised synovial fluid, either unsorted or a sorted T cell fraction (not recorded which). The receptors were sampled from a male donor with ankylosing spondylitis.

This clonotype was found a few times. V gene TRBV7-9 combines with J gene TRBJ1-1; tentative D call: TRBD1 (5 bases). Germline values: CDR1 SEHNR, CDR2 FQNEAQ (reference sequence). CDR3 length: 12 amino acids. Deletions cut 5 bases from V and 7 bases from J, with 11 bases between. The CDR3 sequence: CASSRGESEAFF. The CDR3, as DNA: TGTGCCAGCAGCCGGGGGGAGAGTGAAGCTTTCTTT. Together with reference TRBV7-9 and TRBJ1-1, the CDR3 gives the full variable domain: DTGVSQNPRHKITKRGQNVTFRCDPISEHNRLYWYRQTLGQGPEFLTYFQNEAQLEKSRLLSDRFSAERPKGSFSTLEIQRTEQGDSAMYLCASSRGESEAFFGQGTRLTVV.

This clonotype was found a few times. The genes are TRBV21-1 and TRBJ2-6; the D call in the table, TRBD2, was not verified against the DNA. TRBV21-1 constitutes a pseudogene. The CDR3 covers 15 residues. CDR3 loop: CGGIPTESGANVLTF. CDR3 nucleotide sequence: TGTGGCGGGATCCCGACAGAATCTGGGGCCAACGTCCTGACTTTC.

The rearrangement joins TRBV7-8 to TRBJ1-6, with 8 bases lining up with TRBD1. Looked up from germline, CDR1 is SGHVS and CDR2 is FQNEAQ. The J segment lost 0 bases and the V segment lost 0 bases, leaving 7 bases of the junction unmatched. The CDR3 is 19 amino acids. CDR3 DNA: TGTGCCAGCAGCTTAGCGTATACAGGGGGAAGCTCCTATAATTCACCCCTCCACTTT. Amino acid sequence: CASSLAYTGGSSYNSPLHF.

At least ten counts were recorded for this clonotype. V is TRBV5-8 and J is TRBJ2-1; no clear D gene. This CDR3 comprises 12 residues. V lost 1 base and J lost 4, with 3 bases in between. The germline V gene has CDR1 SGHTS and CDR2 YDEGEE. CDR3 in DNA: TGTGCCAGCAGCTTGTATTACAATGAGCAGTTCTTC. This codes for CASSLYYNEQFF.

This clonotype was seen ten or more times. The chain joins TRBV13 to TRBJ2-3; 8 bases fit TRBD1. The CDR3 has 16 amino acids. V lost 5 bases and J lost 2; bases outside the gene matches: 9. Germline V CDR1 and CDR2: PRHDT, FYEKMQ (reference sequence). CDR3 DNA: TGTGCCAGCAGCGATAGCCGGGACAGGTTCACAGATACGCAGTATTTT. This encodes CASSDSRDRFTDTQYF.

The V gene is TRBV25-1, the J gene TRBJ1-2; 8 positions match TRBD1. V shed 3 bases, J shed 3 bases, and the junction held 6 bases outside the gene matches. The CDR3 runs to 15 residues. Germline V gene data show CDR1 as MGHDK and CDR2 as SYGVNS. The CDR3 coding sequence is TGTGCCAGCAGTGATACAGGGGGAACCTACTATGGCTACACCTTC. Protein sequence: CASSDTGGTYYGYTF.

The chain recombines TRBV5-1 with TRBJ2-7, with D possibly TRBD2 on 5 matching bases. The CDR3 is 14 residues long. Germline V lookup: CDR1 SGHRS, CDR2 YFSETQ. V lost 1 base, J lost 5 bases, and 13 bases lay in between. Written as DNA, the CDR3 is TGCGCCAGCAGCTTGCGAGGGTCGGGGAACGAGCAGTACTTC. Translating gives CASSLRGSGNEQYF.

This clonotype was seen more than once but under ten times. The chain couples TRBV7-2 to TRBJ1-2; D is perhaps TRBD1 (6 bases). Per the germline V gene, CDR1 is SGHTA and CDR2 is FQGNSA. The CDR3 sequence is 16 residues long. V was clipped by 5 bases and J by 7 bases, with 23 bases between them. DNA for the CDR3: TGTGCCAGCAGCCCCGGATTGGGGCAGGGGTTTGCTGGCTACACCTTC. Translating it yields CASSPGLGQGFAGYTF.